The present TCR beta chain was sequenced within a study of beta chain features in type 1 diabetes. About the study: Comparable age, gender and cell yields were observed in patients relative to healthy donors.

Sorted populations all exceeded 98% purity. In regard to this clone: Its antigen is not known.

The entirety of the isolated RNA underwent reverse transcription, so expressed TCRB transcripts were sequenced. Libraries were prepared by immunoSEQ multiplex PCR; TCRdb keeps only in-frame clonotypes and omits some of them. Counted here are fewer than 500,000 clones, about 15% occurring once; the ten biggest clones make up roughly 0.036%. Findings of the study overall: Insertion counts at VDJ junctions were lower in type 1 diabetes patients, who also showed more deletions there. Unsettled here was the matter of whether HLA type influences TCRB rearrangement.

The receptor was isolated from a man aged 25 to 45 in good health. Sequenced material: naive CD4+ T cells from blood.

The CDR3 DNA is TGTGCCAGCAGTGATACACGGGCCCCTGGACAGCTGAACACTGAAGCTTTCTTT. Translating it yields CASSDTRAPGQLNTEAFF. The chain couples TRBV6-1 to TRBJ1-1; D may be TRBD1 (6 bases). CDR3 length: 18 amino acids. The V and J ends lost 3 bases and 0 bases respectively, with 20 bases between them. Germline V gene sequence: CDR1 MNHNS, CDR2 SASEGT.